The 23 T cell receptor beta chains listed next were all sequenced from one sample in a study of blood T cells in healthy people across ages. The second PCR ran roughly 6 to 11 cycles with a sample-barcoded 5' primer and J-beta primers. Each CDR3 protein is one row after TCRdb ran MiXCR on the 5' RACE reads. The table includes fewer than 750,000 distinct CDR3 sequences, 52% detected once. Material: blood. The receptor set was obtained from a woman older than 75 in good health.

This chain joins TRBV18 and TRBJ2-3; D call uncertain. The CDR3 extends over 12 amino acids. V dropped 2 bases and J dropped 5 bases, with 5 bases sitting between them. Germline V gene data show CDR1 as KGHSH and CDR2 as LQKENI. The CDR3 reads CASSPNRDTQYF. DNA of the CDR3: TGTGCCAGCTCACCAAATCGAGATACGCAGTATTTT.

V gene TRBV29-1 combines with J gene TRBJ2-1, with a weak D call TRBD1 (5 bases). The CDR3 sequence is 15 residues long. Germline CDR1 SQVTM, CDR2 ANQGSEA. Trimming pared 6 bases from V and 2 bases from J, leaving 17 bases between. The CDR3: CSVNIQGVTYNEQFF. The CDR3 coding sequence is TGCAGCGTGAATATTCAAGGGGTGACCTACAATGAGCAGTTCTTC.

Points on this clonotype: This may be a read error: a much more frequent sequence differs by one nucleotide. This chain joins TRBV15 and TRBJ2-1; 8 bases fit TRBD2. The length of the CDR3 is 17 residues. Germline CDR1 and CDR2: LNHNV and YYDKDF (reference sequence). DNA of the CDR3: TGTGCCAGCAGCAGAGAAGGAACCGGGACTAGCTACAATGAGCAGTTCTTC. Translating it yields CASSREGTGTSYNEQFF. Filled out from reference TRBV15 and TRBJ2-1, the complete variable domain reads DAMVIQNPRYQVTQFGKPVTLSCSQTLNHNVMYWYQQKSSQAPKLLFHYYDKDFNNEADTPDNFQSRRPNTSFCFLDIRSPGLGDTAMYLCASSREGTGTSYNEQFFGPGTRLTVL.

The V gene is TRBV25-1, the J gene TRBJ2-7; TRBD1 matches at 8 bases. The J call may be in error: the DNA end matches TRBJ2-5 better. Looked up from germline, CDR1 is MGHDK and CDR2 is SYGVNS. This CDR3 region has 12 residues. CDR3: CASGQGLETQYF. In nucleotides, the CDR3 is TGTGCCAGCGGACAGGGTTTGGAGACCCAGTACTTC.

CDR3 DNA: TGCAGCGTTGAAGATGGTTGGGGGGAGCAGTACTTC. It yields the protein CSVEDGWGEQYF. The J gene is TRBJ2-5, the V gene TRBV29-1, with a tentative D call TRBD2 (6 bases). Trimming stripped 0 bases from V and 11 bases from J, with 13 bases between. The length of the CDR3 is 12 residues. Germline V gene lookup returns CDR1 SQVTM and CDR2 ANQGSEA. The full variable domain, completed using reference TRBV29-1 and TRBJ2-5, is SAVISQKPSRDICQRGTSLTIQCQVDSQVTMMFWYRQQPGQSLTLIATANQGSEATYESGFVIDKFPISRPNLTFSTLTVSNMSPEDSSIYLCSVEDGWGEQYFGPGTRLLVL.

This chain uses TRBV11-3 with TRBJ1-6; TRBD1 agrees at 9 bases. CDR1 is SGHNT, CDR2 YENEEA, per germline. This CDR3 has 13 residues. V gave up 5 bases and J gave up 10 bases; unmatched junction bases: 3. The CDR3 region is CASSRTGESPLHF. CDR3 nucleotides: TGTGCCAGCAGCCGGACAGGGGAATCACCCCTCCACTTT.

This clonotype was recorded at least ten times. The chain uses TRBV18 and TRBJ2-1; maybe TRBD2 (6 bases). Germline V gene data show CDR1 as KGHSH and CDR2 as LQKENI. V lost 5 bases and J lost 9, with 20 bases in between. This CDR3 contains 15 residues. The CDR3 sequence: CASSSTEEGAGEQFF. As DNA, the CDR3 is TGTGCCAGCTCATCTACAGAAGAGGGAGCGGGTGAGCAGTTCTTC.

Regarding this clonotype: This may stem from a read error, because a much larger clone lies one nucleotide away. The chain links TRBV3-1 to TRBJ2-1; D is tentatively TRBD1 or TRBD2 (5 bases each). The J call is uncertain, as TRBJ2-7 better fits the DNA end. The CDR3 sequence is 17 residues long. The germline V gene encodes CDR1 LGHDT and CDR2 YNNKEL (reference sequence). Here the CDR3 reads CASSQAGPGLTYNEQYF. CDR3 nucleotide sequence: TGTGCCAGCAGCCAAGCGGGACCGGGCCTGACCTACAATGAGCAGTACTTC.

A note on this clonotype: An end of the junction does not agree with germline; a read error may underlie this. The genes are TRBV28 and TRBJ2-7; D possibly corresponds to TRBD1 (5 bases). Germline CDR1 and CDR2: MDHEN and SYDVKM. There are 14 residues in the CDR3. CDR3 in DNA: TGTGCCAACAGTCTACCGGCCGGACACAATGAGCAGTACTTC. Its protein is CANSLPAGHNEQYF.

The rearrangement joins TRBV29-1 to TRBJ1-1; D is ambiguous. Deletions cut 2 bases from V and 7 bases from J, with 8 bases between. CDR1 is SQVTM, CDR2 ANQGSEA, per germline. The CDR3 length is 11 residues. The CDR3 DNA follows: TGCAGCGTTGAACCAGGTTGTGAAGCTTTCTTT. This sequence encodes CSVEPGCEAFF.

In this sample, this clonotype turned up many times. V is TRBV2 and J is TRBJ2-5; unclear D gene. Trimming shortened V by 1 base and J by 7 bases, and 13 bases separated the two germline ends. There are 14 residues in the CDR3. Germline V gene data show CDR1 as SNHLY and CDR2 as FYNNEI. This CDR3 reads CASSEVVKSRTQYF. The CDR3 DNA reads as TGTGCCAGCAGTGAAGTGGTCAAGAGTCGGACCCAGTACTTC.

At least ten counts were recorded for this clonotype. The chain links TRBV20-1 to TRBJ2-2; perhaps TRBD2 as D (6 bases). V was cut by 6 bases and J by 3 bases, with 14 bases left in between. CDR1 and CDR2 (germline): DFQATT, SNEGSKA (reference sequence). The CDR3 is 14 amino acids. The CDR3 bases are TGCAGTGCCCCCCGGGACTCCTACACCGGGGAGCTGTTTTTT. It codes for CSAPRDSYTGELFF.

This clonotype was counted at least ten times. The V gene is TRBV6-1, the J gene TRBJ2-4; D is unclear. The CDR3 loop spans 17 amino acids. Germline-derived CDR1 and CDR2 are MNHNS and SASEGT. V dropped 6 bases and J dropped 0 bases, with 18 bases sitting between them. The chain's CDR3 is CASRPRITELAKNIQYF. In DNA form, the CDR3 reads TGTGCCAGCAGGCCCCGGATTACGGAGCTAGCCAAAAACATTCAGTACTTC.

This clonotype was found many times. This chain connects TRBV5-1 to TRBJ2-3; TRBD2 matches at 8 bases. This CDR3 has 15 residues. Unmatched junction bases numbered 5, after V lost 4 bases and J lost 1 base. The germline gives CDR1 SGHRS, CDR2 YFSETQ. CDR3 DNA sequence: TGCGCCAGCAGCGTACAAGCGGGGGGCACAGATACGCAGTATTTT. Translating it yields CASSVQAGGTDTQYF.

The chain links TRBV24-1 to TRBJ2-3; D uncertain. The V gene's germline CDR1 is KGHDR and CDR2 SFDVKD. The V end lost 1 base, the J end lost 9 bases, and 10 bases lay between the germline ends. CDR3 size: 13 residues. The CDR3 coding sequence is TGTGCCACCAGTGATTTCCCGGTACACACGCAGTATTTT. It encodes CATSDFPVHTQYF.

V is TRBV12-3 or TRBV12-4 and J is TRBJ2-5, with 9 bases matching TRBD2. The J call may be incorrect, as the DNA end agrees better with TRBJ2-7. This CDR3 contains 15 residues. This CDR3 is CASSLRAGGPGEQYF. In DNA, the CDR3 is TGTGCCAGCAGTTTAAGGGCGGGAGGGCCGGGCGAGCAGTACTTC.

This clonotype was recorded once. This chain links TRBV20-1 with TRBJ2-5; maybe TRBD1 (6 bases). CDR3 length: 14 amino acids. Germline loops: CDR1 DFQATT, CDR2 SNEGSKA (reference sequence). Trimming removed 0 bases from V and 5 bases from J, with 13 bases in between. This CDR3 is CSARDTRGRETQYF. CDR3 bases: TGCAGTGCTAGAGATACCAGGGGCCGGGAGACCCAGTACTTC.

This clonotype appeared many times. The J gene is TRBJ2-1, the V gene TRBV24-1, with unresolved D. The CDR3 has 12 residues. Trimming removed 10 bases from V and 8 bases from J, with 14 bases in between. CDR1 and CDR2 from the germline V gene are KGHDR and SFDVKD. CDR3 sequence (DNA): TGTGCCACGGGTGGGAATTCCGATGAGCAGTTCTTC. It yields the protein CATGGNSDEQFF.

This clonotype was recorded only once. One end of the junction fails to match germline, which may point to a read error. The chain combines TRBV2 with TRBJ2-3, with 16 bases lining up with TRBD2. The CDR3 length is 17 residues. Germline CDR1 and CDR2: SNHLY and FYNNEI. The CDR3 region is CASRSGTSGGAGDTQYF. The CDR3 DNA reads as TGCGCCAGCAGATCCGGGACTAGCGGGGGGGCAGGAGATACGCAGTATTTT.

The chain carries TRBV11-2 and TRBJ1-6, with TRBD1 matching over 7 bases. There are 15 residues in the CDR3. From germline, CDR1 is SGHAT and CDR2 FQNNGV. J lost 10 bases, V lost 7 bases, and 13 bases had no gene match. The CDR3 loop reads CASTPREGARSPLHF. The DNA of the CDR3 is TGTGCCAGCACCCCAAGGGAGGGGGCGCGGTCACCCCTCCACTTT.

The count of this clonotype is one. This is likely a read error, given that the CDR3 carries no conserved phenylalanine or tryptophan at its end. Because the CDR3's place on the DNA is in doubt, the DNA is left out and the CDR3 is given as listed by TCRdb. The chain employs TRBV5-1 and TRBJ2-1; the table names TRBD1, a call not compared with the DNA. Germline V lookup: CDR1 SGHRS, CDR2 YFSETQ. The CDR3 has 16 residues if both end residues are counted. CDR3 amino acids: CASSSTGVLIRVSSSS.

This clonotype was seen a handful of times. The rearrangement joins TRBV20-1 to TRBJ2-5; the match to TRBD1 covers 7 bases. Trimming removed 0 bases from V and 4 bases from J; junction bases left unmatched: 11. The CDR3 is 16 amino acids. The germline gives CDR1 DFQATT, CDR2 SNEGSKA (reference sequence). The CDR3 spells CSARDLKGASLETQYF. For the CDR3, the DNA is TGCAGTGCTAGAGATCTCAAGGGGGCCTCATTAGAGACCCAGTACTTC.

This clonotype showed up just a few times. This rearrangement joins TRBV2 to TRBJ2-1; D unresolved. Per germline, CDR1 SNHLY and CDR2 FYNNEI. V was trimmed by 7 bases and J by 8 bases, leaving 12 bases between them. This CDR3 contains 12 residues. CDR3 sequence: CASTRQFYEQFF. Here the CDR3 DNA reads TGTGCCAGCACCCGGCAGTTCTATGAGCAGTTCTTC.